These T cell receptor beta chains were read from a single sample in a study of T and B cells in COVID-19 patients. TCRdb re-derived calls from the multiplex PCR reads in MiXCR, one entry per CDR3 protein. This sample has around 30,000 distinct CDR3 sequences, with over 25% found just once. Sequences were obtained from blood. The source of these receptors is a human donor who had recovered from COVID-19. Both conserved end residues are part of each CDR3.

v_call cdr3_aa
TRBV27 CASSPGQPGTDTQYF
TRBV6-2/TRBV6-3 CAIRTLGDNSPLHF
TRBV6-5 CASMRDRGNTGELFF
TRBV4-2 CASSQEWREQYF
TRBV18 CASRPGTSEDTQYF
TRBV20-1 CSARVGSFTGELFF
TRBV27 CASSLSVRRPNYEQYF
TRBV11-1 CASSLGGAGGSTDTQYF
TRBV4-3 CASSHFGNEQFF
TRBV5-1 CASSLRGGRGYYNEQFF
TRBV7-9 CATGQGSSGNTIYF
TRBV5-1 CASSTGGADEQFF
TRBV19 CASSIDRGDGKLFF
TRBV5-6 CASSLGQATGELFF
TRBV6-1 CASSGVSDTGELFF
TRBV18 CASSRSTESEAFF
TRBV6-1 CASNAPGAEAFF
TRBV6-6 CASSYPDRGGTEAFF
TRBV6-5 CASSYSRAGSEPQHF
TRBV5-4 CASSSTSVEQYF
TRBV12-3/TRBV12-4 CASSLIGNSNQPQHF
TRBV12-3/TRBV12-4 CASTRLGNNEQFF
TRBV6-1 CASSDGAGGSEPQHF
TRBV5-1 CASSLGQVNTGELFF
TRBV6-5 CASSYSGPGGRGNQPQHF
TRBV12-3/TRBV12-4 CASSKRNYGYTF
TRBV6-2/TRBV6-3 CASSPSVAAIGGYTF
TRBV7-2 CASSFPTDTQYF
TRBV6-5 CASSSGGLGTEAFF
TRBV7-2 CASEEAPSADTQYF
TRBV27 CASGLGGYEQYF
TRBV6-1 CASSGRQGTYEQYF
TRBV24-1 CATSGQLNQPQHF
TRBV7-2 CASRKDRAHTGELFF
TRBV27 CASRIDEGYGYTF
TRBV5-6 CASSLGGGNTEAFF
TRBV6-6 CASSYSSRIPYEQYF
TRBV7-2 CASSLRQLGEQYF
TRBV7-9 CASSSEAGTYGYTF
TRBV27 CASSLFLGNSPLHF
TRBV27 CASQYQVRVGNTGELFF
TRBV6-5 CASSVSRMGEQFF
TRBV27 CASSLSSTRPNTEAFF
TRBV7-2 CASSYTQETQYF
TRBV19 CASSITGKGPYEQYF
TRBV19 CASSAGGQGSNQPQHF
TRBV12-3/TRBV12-4 CASSYKGGSPLHF
TRBV5-4 CASSRTSGYNEQFF
TRBV30 CAWILRSLSSYNEQFF
TRBV5-6 CASSSGLAGPQETQYF
TRBV6-4 CASSPGEGGGPDGYTF
TRBV9 CASSVGGGTETQYF
TRBV6-5 CASSYSVQGNYNSPLHF
TRBV5-1 CASSTGFEQYF
TRBV20-1 CSAGSGTDSSYEQYF
TRBV6-5 CASSYRNLNTEAFF
TRBV7-9 CASSLAGDSGANVLTF
TRBV30 CAWTPRTHEQYF